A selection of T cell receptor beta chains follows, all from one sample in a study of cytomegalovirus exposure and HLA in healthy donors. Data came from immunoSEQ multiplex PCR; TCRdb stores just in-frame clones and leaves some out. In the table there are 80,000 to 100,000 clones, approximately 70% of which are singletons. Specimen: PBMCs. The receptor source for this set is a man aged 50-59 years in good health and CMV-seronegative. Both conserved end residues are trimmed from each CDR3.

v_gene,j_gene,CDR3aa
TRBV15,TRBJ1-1,ATSRDPGFDTEAF
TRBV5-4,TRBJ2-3,ASSFIGDTQY
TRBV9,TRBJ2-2,ASSVDWGRELF
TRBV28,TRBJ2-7,ASRTSGQGKSEQY
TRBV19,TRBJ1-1,ASSQGQPGAF
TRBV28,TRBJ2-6,ASSPARGSGANVLT
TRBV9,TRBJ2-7,ASSFRGSSYEQY
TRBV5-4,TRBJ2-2,ASSSALRRYTGELF
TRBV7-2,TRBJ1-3,ASSSNSANTIY
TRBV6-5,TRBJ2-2,ASSKGVNTGELF
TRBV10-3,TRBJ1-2,ATETGYGYT
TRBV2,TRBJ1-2,ASNRQDSGYGYT
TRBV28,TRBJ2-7,ASTPGTSGGAFEQY
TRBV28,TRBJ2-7,ASSANTYEQY
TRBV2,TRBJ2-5,ASSHPGLAGFRETQY
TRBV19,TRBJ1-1,ASGGFATEAF
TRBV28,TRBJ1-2,ASSLINRGGARGYT
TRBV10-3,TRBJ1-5,AISPTNQPQH
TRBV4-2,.,ASSPSWDSSYEQY
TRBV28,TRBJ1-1,ASSFSDTEAF
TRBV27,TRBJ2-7,ASSLTGGSSYEQY
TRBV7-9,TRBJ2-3,ASSFGDRGSTDTQY
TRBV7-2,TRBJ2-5,ASSLTGQGKRETQY
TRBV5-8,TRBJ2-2,ASSSPRASRELF
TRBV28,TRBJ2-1,ASSPRGSYNEQF
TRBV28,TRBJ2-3,ASSLWASGRASTDTQY
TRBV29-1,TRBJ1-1,SVDGESNTEAF
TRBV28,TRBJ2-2,ASRPGANTGELF
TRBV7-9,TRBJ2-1,ASSTLDPLRGSYNEQF
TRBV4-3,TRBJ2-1,ASSQAGGAYNEQF
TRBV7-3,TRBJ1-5,ASSLTGNQPQH
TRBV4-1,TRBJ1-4,ASSPDSFLGEKLF
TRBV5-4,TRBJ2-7,ASSSSRVGGGLIEQY
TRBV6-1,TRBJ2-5,ASSVWGTSGHQETQY
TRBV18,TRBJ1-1,ASSPRQNLYAEAF
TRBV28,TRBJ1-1,ASSPRGNTEAF
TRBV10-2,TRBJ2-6,ASRQGTGANVLT
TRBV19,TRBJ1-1,ASSTQWTGENTEAF
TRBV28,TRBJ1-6,ASSSIGSSPLH
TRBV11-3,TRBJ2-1,ASSLGGYNEQF
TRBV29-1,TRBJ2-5,SVANPWAWSGRTETQY
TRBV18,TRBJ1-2,ASSGRAYGYT
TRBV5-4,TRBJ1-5,ASSLGGVSQPQH
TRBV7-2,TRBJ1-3,ASSLVGDRGNTIY
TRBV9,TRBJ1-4,ASSLEGGPGEKLF
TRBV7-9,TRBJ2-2,ASSIGLAVNTGELF
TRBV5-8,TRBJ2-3,ASRGQRTITDTQY
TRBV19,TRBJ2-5,ASSSPQGAGQETQY
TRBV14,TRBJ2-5,ASSPGQGLSQY
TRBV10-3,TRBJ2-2,AISVGLASTGELF
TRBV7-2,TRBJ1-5,ASSPGRGLRNQPQH
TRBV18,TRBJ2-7,ASSLWGSPSYEQY
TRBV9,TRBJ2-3,ASSVGAGDTDTQY
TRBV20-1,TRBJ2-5,SATGYETQY